The 14 T cell receptor beta chains below all came from one sample that was sequenced in a study of shared T cell receptors in the human thymus (TCRdb year 2021). Receptor libraries were prepared by the immunoSEQ multiplex PCR assay. Not all clones reach the TCRdb copy of this immuneACCESS table, which keeps in-frame sequences only. Checked studies attribute under half of the gap to unresolved V genes and leave the rest unexplained. The sample table shows approximately 660,000 clones, and over 75% are seen once. The ten largest clones capture approximately 0.01% of the sample. These data were likewise used in another study, on human thymus T cells.

Source material: thymocytes. These receptor sequences come from a boy under three years old with a congenital heart defect. Donor details come from another sample of the same person, matched by shared clones.

The V gene is TRBV6-5, the J gene TRBJ2-7; D is possibly TRBD1 (5 bases). Trimming left V 4 bases short and J 2 bases short, with 18 bases between. The CDR3 loop spans 16 amino acids. From germline, CDR1 is MNHEY and CDR2 SVGAGI. DNA of the CDR3: TGTGCCAGCAGTTCCCTTCGACAGCTCCGAACCTACGAGCAGTACTTC. Translated: CASSSLRQLRTYEQYF.

The V and J genes are TRBV14 and TRBJ2-5; no firm D call. Germline CDR1 and CDR2: SGHDN and FVKESK. V lost 6 bases and J lost 3, with 11 bases in between. The CDR3 contains 13 residues. CDR3 nucleotides: TGTGCCAGCAGTCACATGCCAAAAGAGACCCAGTACTTC. Translation: CASSHMPKETQYF. Full variable domain (rest looked up from reference TRBV14 and TRBJ2-5): EAGVTQFPSHSVIEKGQTVTLRCDPISGHDNLYWYRRVMGKEIKFLLHFVKESKQDESGMPNNRFLAERTGGTYSTLKVQPAELEDSGVYFCASSHMPKETQYFGPGTRLLVL.

The V call is TRBV11-3, the J call TRBJ2-7, with TRBD2 matching over 12 bases. Trimming removed 5 bases from V and 2 bases from J; junction bases left unmatched: 10. CDR3 length: 17 amino acids. CDR1 SGHNT and CDR2 YENEEA come from the germline V gene. The CDR3 bases are TGTGCCAGCAGCACCACCGGGACTAGCGGGCTGGCCTACGAGCAGTACTTC. The encoded protein is CASSTTGTSGLAYEQYF.

Only a few counts were recorded for this clone. V usage is TRBV27 and J usage is TRBJ2-2; possibly TRBD2 for D (5 bases). Per the germline V gene, CDR1 is MNHEY and CDR2 is SMNVEV (reference sequence). The CDR3 loop spans 15 amino acids. Between the trimmed V and J ends, which lost 5 bases and 8 bases, there was a span of 18 bases. CDR3 residues: CASSPPGLAGGELFF. As DNA, the CDR3 is TGTGCCAGCAGTCCCCCCGGTCTTGCGGGTGGGGAGCTGTTTTTT.

Worth noting for this clone: Other DNA sequences in this sample translate to the same CDR3. The CDR3 is CASSFSPPVPLSYEQYF. DNA of the CDR3: TGTGCCAGCAGTTTCTCACCCCCAGTCCCCCTCTCCTACGAGCAGTACTTC. The chain links TRBV27 to TRBJ2-7; D remains unclear. The CDR3 runs to 17 residues. Germline-derived CDR1 and CDR2 are MNHEY and SMNVEV (reference sequence). The germline V and J ends were trimmed by 3 bases and 0 bases, with 18 bases remaining between them.

The chain is built from TRBV7-9 and TRBJ2-3, with 8 bases fitting TRBD2. Germline V gene lookup returns CDR1 SEHNR and CDR2 FQNEAQ (reference sequence). The CDR3 has 17 residues. Trimming at V came to 5 bases and at J to 4 bases, leaving 14 bases not matched to a gene. In nucleotides, the CDR3 is TGTGCCAGCAGCCCCGAGATCGAGCGGGAGACCCCAGATACGCAGTATTTT. Its protein is CASSPEIERETPDTQYF.

The CDR3 loop reads CSVEMAGTYEQYF. The CDR3 coding sequence is TGCAGCGTTGAAATGGCAGGTACCTACGAGCAGTACTTC. The rearrangement uses TRBV29-1 and TRBJ2-7, with D uncertain. Trimming stripped 2 bases from V and 2 bases from J, with 10 bases between. The V gene's germline CDR1 is SQVTM and CDR2 ANQGSEA. CDR3 length: 13 amino acids.

The chain is built from TRBV4-1 and TRBJ2-7; D might be TRBD2 (5 bases). The germline V gene encodes CDR1 MGHRA and CDR2 YSYEKL. The CDR3 contains 12 residues. Trimming shortened V by 4 bases and J by 6 bases, and 10 bases separated the two germline ends. The CDR3 region is CASSRKGSEQYF. DNA of the CDR3: TGCGCCAGCAGCCGGAAAGGGAGCGAGCAGTACTTC.

CDR3 residues: CASSQDSRTGGRSWYGYTF. Written as DNA, the CDR3 is TGTGCCAGCAGCCAAGATTCCCGGACAGGGGGCCGGTCATGGTATGGCTACACCTTC. This sequence joins TRBV4-2 and TRBJ1-2; 11 bases are a match to TRBD1. Looked up from germline, CDR1 is LGHNA and CDR2 is YNFKEQ. The CDR3 contains 19 residues. V was clipped by 0 bases and J by 5 bases; unmatched bases: 14.

J is TRBJ1-5 and V is TRBV19, with unresolved D. V lost 3 bases and J lost 9, with 18 bases in between. This CDR3 has 15 residues. Per germline, CDR1 LNHDA and CDR2 SQIVND (reference sequence). CDR3 residues: CASSIPGPQVTPQHF. CDR3 nucleotide sequence: TGTGCCAGTAGTATCCCAGGCCCTCAGGTCACGCCCCAGCATTTT.

This clone was seen more than once but under ten times. An end of the junction differs from the germline gene, which may be a read error. The chain carries TRBV27 and TRBJ2-7, with 10 nucleotides matching TRBD1. This CDR3 comprises 17 residues. The germline gives CDR1 MNHEY, CDR2 SMNVEV (reference sequence). Written as DNA, the CDR3 is TGTGCCAGCAGGTTATACAGTTGGGGACAGGGGAAAGGCGAGCAGTACTTC. It yields the protein CASRLYSWGQGKGEQYF.

The chain couples TRBV6-5 to TRBJ1-5, with 7 bases that match TRBD1. The V gene end was trimmed by 6 bases and the J gene end by 2 bases; junction bases not matched to a gene: 4. The CDR3 has 14 residues. Germline assignment: CDR1 MNHEY and CDR2 SVGAGI. CDR3 in amino acids: CASSPGTGNQPQHF. The CDR3 DNA reads TGTGCCAGCAGCCCAGGGACAGGCAATCAGCCCCAGCATTTT.

This rearrangement joins TRBV29-1 to TRBJ2-4; D perhaps matches TRBD2 (6 bases). Trimming removed 4 bases from V and 1 base from J, with 23 bases in between. Germline CDR1 SQVTM, CDR2 ANQGSEA. This CDR3 has 18 amino acids. CDR3 DNA sequence: TGCAGCGTTGGACCGTCGCGGGACCGGAATATGGCCAAAAACATTCAGTACTTC. Translating gives CSVGPSRDRNMAKNIQYF.

V is TRBV6-5 and J is TRBJ1-1; TRBD1 matches at 7 bases. Germline V CDR1 and CDR2: MNHEY, SVGAGI. The CDR3 is made up of 14 amino acids. The junction had 1 base not matched to a gene; V was cut back by 0 bases and J by 3 bases. The CDR3 sequence: CASSYSRGHTEAFF. CDR3 DNA sequence: TGTGCCAGCAGTTACTCGAGGGGGCACACTGAAGCTTTCTTT.